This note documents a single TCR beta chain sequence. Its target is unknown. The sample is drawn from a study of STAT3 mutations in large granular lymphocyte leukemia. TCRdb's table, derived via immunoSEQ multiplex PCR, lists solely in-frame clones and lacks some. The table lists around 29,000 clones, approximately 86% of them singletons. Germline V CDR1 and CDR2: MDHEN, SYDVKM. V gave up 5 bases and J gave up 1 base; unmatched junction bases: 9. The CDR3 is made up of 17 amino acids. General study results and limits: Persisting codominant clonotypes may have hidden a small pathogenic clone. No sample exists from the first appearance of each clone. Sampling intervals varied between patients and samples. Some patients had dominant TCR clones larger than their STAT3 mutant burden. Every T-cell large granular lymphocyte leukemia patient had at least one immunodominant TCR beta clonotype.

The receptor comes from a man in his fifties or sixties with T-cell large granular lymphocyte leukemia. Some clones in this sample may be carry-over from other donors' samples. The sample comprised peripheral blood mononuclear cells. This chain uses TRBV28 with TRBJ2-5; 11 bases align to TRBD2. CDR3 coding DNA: TGTGCCAGCAGTCCATCCGGGACTAGCGGATTCCAAGAGACCCAGTACTTC. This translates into CASSPSGTSGFQETQYF.